The present T cell receptor (beta chain) was sequenced within a study of blood T cell repertoires in COVID-19. Study-level information: T cells, B-cell-depleted T cells, or PBMCs provided the cDNA or gDNA that served as material.

In the original processing: Scientists estimated how many nucleated cells there were by amplifying reference gene primers. Libraries were prepared by immunoSEQ multiplex PCR; TCRdb keeps only in-frame clonotypes and omits some of them. That table gives V, J and clone size, and the DNA gave D and trimming. The sample records about 380,000 clones, roughly 86% being singletons. V lost 10 bases, J lost 0 bases, and 15 bases lay in between. CDR1 and CDR2 (germline): LNHDA, SQIVND (reference sequence). The CDR3 spans 14 residues. Clinical history reported by participants formed the basis on which cohorts were assigned.

The chain combines TRBV19 with TRBJ1-1; D remains ambiguous. The specimen was PBMCs or T cells enriched from blood (not recorded which). This receptor was taken from a man between 25 and 39 years old who had recovered from COVID-19. CDR3 residues: CATADSTMNTEAFF. CDR3 in DNA: TGTGCCACCGCGGATAGCACGATGAACACTGAAGCTTTCTTT. The full variable domain, in which reference TRBV19 and TRBJ1-1 provide the parts outside the CDR3, is DGGITQSPKYLFRKEGQNVTLSCEQNLNHDAMYWYRQDPGQGLRLIYYSQIVNDFQKGDIAEGYSVSREKKESFPLTVTSAQKNPTAFYLCATADSTMNTEAFFGQGTRLTVV.